The rows below give T cell receptor beta chains drawn from one sample of a study of Graves' ophthalmopathy and Graves' hyperthyroidism. MiXCR, run by TCRdb on the multiplex PCR reads, gives a single entry per CDR3 protein. The table lists around 660,000 distinct CDR3 sequences, about two fifths of them singletons. Sequencing was done on a sample of peripheral blood. The receptors shown here come from an adult man with Graves' ophthalmopathy. Both conserved end residues are part of each CDR3. D genes are given only for firm matches. Expanded clones are given a class, and other clones once, few, many or no size at all.

clone size	V gene	D gene	J gene	CDR3 DNA	CDR3 protein
few	TRBV10-3	.	TRBJ1-5	TGTGCCAGCAGTTACACCAGGGGAAGCAATCAGCCCCAGCATTTT	CASSYTRGSNQPQHF
few	TRBV30	TRBD1	TRBJ2-2	TGTGCCTGGCCAGGGGGCACCACCGGGGAGCTGTTTTTT	CAWPGGTTGELFF
.	TRBV7-8	.	TRBJ2-7	TGTGCCAGCAGCTCCCTATTCTGGGATCTCTCCTACGAGCAGTACTTC	CASSSLFWDLSYEQYF
few	TRBV6-5	.	TRBJ2-5	TGTGCCAGCAGCCCGGGTCCCGGATTGACCCAGTACTTC	CASSPGPGLTQYF
few	TRBV13	TRBD1	TRBJ1-2	TGTGCCAGCAGCTCCCGGGACAGGGGAGCGATGGATGGCTACACCTTC	CASSSRDRGAMDGYTF
.	TRBV10-2	TRBD1	TRBJ2-7	TGCGCCAGCAGTGCGACAGGGTGGGAGCAGTACTTC	CASSATGWEQYF
.	TRBV2	TRBD2	TRBJ2-2	TGTGCCATCAGTGTTAGCGGGACCTTTGCGAACACCGGGGAGCTGTTTTTT	CAISVSGTFANTGELFF
.	TRBV12-3/TRBV12-4	.	TRBJ1-1	TGTGCCAGCAGTTTCAGTAACAGGGCGAAAAACACTGAAGCTTTCTTT	CASSFSNRAKNTEAFF
.	TRBV29-1	.	TRBJ2-2	TGCAGCGTTCGTGCTAGCGGGGAGCTGTTTTTT	CSVRASGELFF
many	TRBV11-2	TRBD1	TRBJ2-6	TGTGCCAGCAGCCCACAACAGGGGTGGGCCAACGTCCTGACTTTC	CASSPQQGWANVLTF
.	TRBV20-1	.	TRBJ1-3	TGCAGTGCTAGAATAGGGATCGGAAACACCATATATTTT	CSARIGIGNTIYF
many	TRBV7-9	TRBD1	TRBJ1-2	TGTGCCAGCAGTTCGGGACAGGGGACCTATGGCTACACCTTC	CASSSGQGTYGYTF
.	TRBV9	.	TRBJ1-1	TGTGCCAGCAGCTTAGACGCAGGGGCCCCTGAAGCTTTCTTT	CASSLDAGAPEAFF
.	TRBV30	.	TRBJ1-6	TGTGCCTGGAGTGTACGGGCAGCTTATAATTCACCCCTCCACTTT	CAWSVRAAYNSPLHF
once	TRBV7-9	TRBD1	TRBJ1-4	TGTGCCAGCAGCTTATCGACAGGGGGGAACACTAATGAAAAACTGTTTTTT	CASSLSTGGNTNEKLFF
many	TRBV20-1	.	TRBJ2-7	TGCAGTGCTAGCCCTGGAAGGTACGAGCAGTACTTC	CSASPGRYEQYF
many	TRBV29-1	.	TRBJ2-7	TGCAGCGTTGGCAGGGCCGGCGAGCAGTACTTC	CSVGRAGEQYF
.	TRBV7-9	TRBD1	TRBJ2-7	TGTGCCAGCAGCCCCGGGACAGGGGGGATCGAGCAGTACTTC	CASSPGTGGIEQYF
.	TRBV9	.	TRBJ2-7	TGTGCCAGCAGCGAGCCTAGCGACGAGCAGTACTTC	CASSEPSDEQYF
.	TRBV19	.	TRBJ1-2	TGTGCCAGTAGTATACAGACAGGAAACCTTTATGGCTACACCTTC	CASSIQTGNLYGYTF
.	TRBV7-9	.	TRBJ2-7	TGTGCCAGCAGCTTAGGGGAGGACAGCTTGCACTTC	CASSLGEDSLHF
.	TRBV12-3/TRBV12-4	.	TRBJ1-5	TGTGCCAGCAGTGAACTCGAGAATCAGCCCCAGCATTTT	CASSELENQPQHF
many	TRBV20-1	.	TRBJ1-5	TGCAGTGCCCTGAGAGGCAATCAGCCCCAGCATTTT	CSALRGNQPQHF
many	TRBV20-1	.	TRBJ1-1	TGCAGTGCCCCGATCGGGTGGAACACTGAAGCTTTCTTT	CSAPIGWNTEAFF
.	TRBV24-1	.	TRBJ1-2	TGTGCCACCAGTGATGCCACGGGGAGCTTAGGCTACACCTTC	CATSDATGSLGYTF
once	TRBV7-2	TRBD1	TRBJ1-1	TGTGCCAGCAGCAAGGGGACAGGGTTAACTGAAGCTTTCTTT	CASSKGTGLTEAFF
.	TRBV5-8	.	TRBJ1-2	TGTGCCAGCAGCTTGGTTCAGGACCGAGCTAACTATGGCTACACCTTC	CASSLVQDRANYGYTF
many	TRBV24-1	TRBD1	TRBJ1-3	TGTGCCACCAGTGATACTCGGACAGGGGGAAACACCATATATTTT	CATSDTRTGGNTIYF
.	TRBV13	.	TRBJ2-2	TGTGCCAGCAGCTTAAGCCTAGCCGCCGGGGAGCTGTTTTTT	CASSLSLAAGELFF
.	TRBV2	.	TRBJ1-3	TGTGCCAGCAGTGAATCGTGGGAGGACACCATATATTTT	CASSESWEDTIYF
many	TRBV10-2	.	TRBJ2-7	TGCGCCAGCAGTGATGATCCTAGCGCTATCTACGAGCAGTACTTC	CASSDDPSAIYEQYF
many	TRBV7-9	TRBD1	TRBJ2-7	TGTGCCAGCAGCCCGCCCGGACAGGGTTTATACTTC	CASSPPGQGLYF
.	TRBV2	.	TRBJ1-4	TGTGCCAGCTCACCAAACCAGGTGGACGAAAAACTGTTTTTT	CASSPNQVDEKLFF
many	TRBV25-1	.	TRBJ2-7	TGTGCCAGCAGTGGGACACCACCATACGAGCAGTACTTC	CASSGTPPYEQYF
many	TRBV7-6	.	TRBJ1-1	TGTGCCAGCAGCTTAGAGAGGAACACTGAAGCTTTCTTT	CASSLERNTEAFF
.	TRBV20-1	.	TRBJ1-3	TGCAGTGCTAGAGCCGACTCTGGAAACACCATATATTTT	CSARADSGNTIYF
.	TRBV10-3	TRBD1	TRBJ2-1	TGTGCCATCAAAAAGGGACAGGGATACAATGAGCAGTTCTTC	CAIKKGQGYNEQFF
.	TRBV25-1	TRBD1	TRBJ1-5	TGTGCCAGCACCCTGGAGGCGGGGACAGGGAACAATCAGCCCCAGCATTTT	CASTLEAGTGNNQPQHF
.	TRBV10-3	TRBD1	TRBJ1-2	TGTGCCAGCGGACAGGGGGATGGCTACACCTTC	CASGQGDGYTF
.	TRBV7-9	.	TRBJ1-1	TGTGCCAGCAGCAAACCGGGACTTTTAACCGTGAACACTGAAGCTTTCTTT	CASSKPGLLTVNTEAFF
few	TRBV20-1	TRBD1	TRBJ1-4	TGCAGTGCTAGAACCCCTTGGCAGGGGGCATCTGAAAAACTGTTTTTT	CSARTPWQGASEKLFF
many	TRBV25-1	TRBD2	TRBJ2-7	TGTGCCACCACTCCTCCGGGGGGGCCCTCCTACGAGCAGTACTTC	CATTPPGGPSYEQYF
.	TRBV25-1	TRBD1	TRBJ1-1	TGTGCCAGCAGGACAGGGCAAAAAGCTTTCTTT	CASRTGQKAFF
.	TRBV6-6	.	TRBJ2-5	TGTGCCAGCAGACTGTACCAAGAGACCCAGTACTTC	CASRLYQETQYF
few	TRBV6-5	TRBD2	TRBJ2-7	TGTGCCAGCAGCTACTTTGGACTAGCCTACGAGCAGTACTTC	CASSYFGLAYEQYF
.	TRBV19	.	TRBJ2-1	TGTGCCAGTAGTATCAGCGTTAGCTCCTACAATGAGCAGTTCTTC	CASSISVSSYNEQFF
.	TRBV9	TRBD2	TRBJ2-7	TGTGCTAGCTCTAGCGGGTTACTACCCTACGAGCAGTACTTC	CASSSGLLPYEQYF
many	TRBV24-1	TRBD1	TRBJ2-7	TGTGCCACCCCCCGGGACAGGGCCTTCTACGAGCAGTACTTC	CATPRDRAFYEQYF
.	TRBV25-1	TRBD1	TRBJ1-6	TGTGCCAGCAGTGGTGGGACAGGGGGTGGTTCACCCCTCCACTTT	CASSGGTGGGSPLHF
few	TRBV7-9	.	TRBJ2-2	TGTGCCAGCAGCTTAGGACGGAGGGGCCCCGGGGAGCTGTTTTTT	CASSLGRRGPGELFF
many	TRBV5-1	TRBD2	TRBJ2-2	TGCGCCAGCAGTTTTAGCGGGGCCGCGAACACCGGGGAGCTGTTTTTT	CASSFSGAANTGELFF
.	TRBV12-3/TRBV12-4	TRBD2	TRBJ2-5	TGTGCCAGCACCCTGGGGGGAGCTAGCGGGAGGGTGACCCAGTACTTC	CASTLGGASGRVTQYF
many	TRBV27	.	TRBJ1-5	TGTGCCAGCAGCTCTGGAGGATATCAGCCCCAGCATTTT	CASSSGGYQPQHF